This record concerns one T cell receptor (beta chain) sequence. Its antigen is currently unknown. Using its own MiXCR run on the PCR reads, TCRdb lists one record per CDR3 protein. The sample consists of more than 450,000 distinct CDR3 sequences, 25% of them appearing once. Germline-derived CDR1 and CDR2 are SGHTA and FQGTGA. V dropped 4 bases and J dropped 0 bases, with 10 bases sitting between them. The CDR3 covers 15 residues. This sample is part of a study of molecular identifiers for immune sequencing clone quantification. Study-level background: RNA, taken in replicates from roughly 21,000 or 96,000 naive CD8 cells, was split five ways, with four sequenced.

General study results and limits: Identical barcode-sharing TCR molecules could lead to underestimated sizes for highly expanded clones.

Construction of naive CD8 libraries employed roughly 20,000 to 1,000,000 sorted cells together with 10%, 30% or 50% RNA. Using a CD8+CD4-CCR7+CD45RA+ phenotype, naive CD8 T cells were sorted. The receptor was isolated from a human donor in good health. Some libraries in this study had Jurkat cell RNA spiked in. V is TRBV7-3 and J is TRBJ2-4, with D perhaps matching TRBD2 (5 bases). The material sequenced was naive CD8+ T cells from blood, with Jurkat cell RNA spiked in. The subset was: FACS-sorted CD8+CD4-CCR7+CD45RA+ naive T cells. In DNA form, the CDR3 reads TGTGCCAGCAGCTGGACTGCCATAGCCAAAAACATTCAGTACTTC. This encodes CASSWTAIAKNIQYF.